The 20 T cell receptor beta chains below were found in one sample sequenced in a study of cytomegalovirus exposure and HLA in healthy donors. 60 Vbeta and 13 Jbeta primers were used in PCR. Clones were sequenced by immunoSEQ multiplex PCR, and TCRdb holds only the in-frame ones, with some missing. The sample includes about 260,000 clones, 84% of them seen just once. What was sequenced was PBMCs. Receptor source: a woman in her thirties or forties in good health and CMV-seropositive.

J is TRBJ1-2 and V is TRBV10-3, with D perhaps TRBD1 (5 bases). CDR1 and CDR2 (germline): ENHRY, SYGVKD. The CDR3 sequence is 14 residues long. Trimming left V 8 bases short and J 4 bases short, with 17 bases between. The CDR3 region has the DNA TGTGCCATCGGGGACTTTGGGGAGGGCTATGGCTACACCTTC. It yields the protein CAIGDFGEGYGYTF.

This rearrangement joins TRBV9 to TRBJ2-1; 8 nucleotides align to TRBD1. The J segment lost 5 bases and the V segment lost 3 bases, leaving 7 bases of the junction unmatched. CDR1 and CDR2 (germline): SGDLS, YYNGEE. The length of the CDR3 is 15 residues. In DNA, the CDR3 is TGTGCCAGCAGCGGGCAGGGGGCAGGGAACAATGAGCAGTTCTTC. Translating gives CASSGQGAGNNEQFF.

The DNA of the CDR3 is TGTGCCAGCAGCTTATGGATACAGGGGACTCCCGAGCAGTACTTC. It encodes CASSLWIQGTPEQYF. The chain is built from TRBV7-9 and TRBJ2-7; tentatively, D is TRBD1 (7 bases). The germline V gene encodes CDR1 SEHNR and CDR2 FQNEAQ (reference sequence). This CDR3 is built from 15 residues. The V end lost 2 bases, the J end lost 6 bases, and 17 bases lay between the germline ends.

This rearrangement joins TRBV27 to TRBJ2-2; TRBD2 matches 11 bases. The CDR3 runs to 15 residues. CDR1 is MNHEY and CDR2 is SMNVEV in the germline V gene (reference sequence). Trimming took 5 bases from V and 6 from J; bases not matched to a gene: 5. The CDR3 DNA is TGTGCCAGCAGTGTAGCGGGAGGGTCCGCCGGGGAGCTGTTTTTT. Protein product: CASSVAGGSAGELFF.

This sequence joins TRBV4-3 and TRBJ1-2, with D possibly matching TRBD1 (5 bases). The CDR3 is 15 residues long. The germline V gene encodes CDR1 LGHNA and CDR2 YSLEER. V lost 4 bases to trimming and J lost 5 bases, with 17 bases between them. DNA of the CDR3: TGCGCCAGCAGCCCAAGACGGGGGGAGACGTATGGCTACACCTTC. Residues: CASSPRRGETYGYTF.

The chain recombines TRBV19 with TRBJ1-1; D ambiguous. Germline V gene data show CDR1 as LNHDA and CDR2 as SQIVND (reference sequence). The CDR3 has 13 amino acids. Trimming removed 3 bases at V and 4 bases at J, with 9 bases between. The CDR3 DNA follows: TGTGCCAGTAGTATCGGAGCACTCACTGAAGCTTTCTTT. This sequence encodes CASSIGALTEAFF.

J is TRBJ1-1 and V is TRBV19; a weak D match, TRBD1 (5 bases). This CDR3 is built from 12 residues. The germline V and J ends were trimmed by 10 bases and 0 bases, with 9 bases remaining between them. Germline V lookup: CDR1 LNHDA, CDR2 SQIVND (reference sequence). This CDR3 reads CATRAVNTEAFF. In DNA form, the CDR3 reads TGTGCCACCAGGGCCGTGAACACTGAAGCTTTCTTT.

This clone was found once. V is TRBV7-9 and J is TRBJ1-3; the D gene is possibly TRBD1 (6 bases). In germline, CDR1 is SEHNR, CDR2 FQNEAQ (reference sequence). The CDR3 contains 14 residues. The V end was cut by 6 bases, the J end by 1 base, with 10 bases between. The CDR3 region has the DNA TGTGCCAGCAGTTCACAGGGTTCTGGAAACACCATATATTTT. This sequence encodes CASSSQGSGNTIYF.

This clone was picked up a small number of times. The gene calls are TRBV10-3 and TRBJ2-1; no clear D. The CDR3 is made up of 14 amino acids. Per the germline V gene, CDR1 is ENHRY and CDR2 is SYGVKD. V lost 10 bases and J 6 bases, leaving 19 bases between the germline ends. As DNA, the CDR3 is TGTGCCAGCTCGCCCGGGTACCTCCTCAATGAGCAGTTCTTC. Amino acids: CASSPGYLLNEQFF.

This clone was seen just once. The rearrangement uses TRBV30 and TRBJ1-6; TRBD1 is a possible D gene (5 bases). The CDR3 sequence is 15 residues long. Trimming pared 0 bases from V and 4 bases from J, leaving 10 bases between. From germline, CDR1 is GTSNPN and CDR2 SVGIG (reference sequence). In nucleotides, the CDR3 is TGTGCCTGGAGTGTTTACAGGCCATATAATTCACCCCTCCACTTT. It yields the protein CAWSVYRPYNSPLHF.

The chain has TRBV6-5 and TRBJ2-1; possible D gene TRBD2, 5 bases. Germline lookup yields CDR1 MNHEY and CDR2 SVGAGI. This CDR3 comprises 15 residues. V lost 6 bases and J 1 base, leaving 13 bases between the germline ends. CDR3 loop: CASSRVARSYNEQFF. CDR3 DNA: TGTGCCAGCAGCCGGGTAGCGCGTTCCTACAATGAGCAGTTCTTC.

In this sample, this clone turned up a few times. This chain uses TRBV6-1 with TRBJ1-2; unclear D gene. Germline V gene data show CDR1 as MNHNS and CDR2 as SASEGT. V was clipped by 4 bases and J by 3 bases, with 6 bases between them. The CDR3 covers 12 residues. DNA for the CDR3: TGTGCCAGCAGTGCGGTGTACTATGGCTACACCTTC. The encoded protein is CASSAVYYGYTF.

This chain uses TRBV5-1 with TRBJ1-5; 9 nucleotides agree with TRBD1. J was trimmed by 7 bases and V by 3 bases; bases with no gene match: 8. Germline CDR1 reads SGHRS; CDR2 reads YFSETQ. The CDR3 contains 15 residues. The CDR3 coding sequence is TGCGCCAGCAGCTCCGGGACAGGGCAAGGCCAGCCCCAGCATTTT. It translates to CASSSGTGQGQPQHF.

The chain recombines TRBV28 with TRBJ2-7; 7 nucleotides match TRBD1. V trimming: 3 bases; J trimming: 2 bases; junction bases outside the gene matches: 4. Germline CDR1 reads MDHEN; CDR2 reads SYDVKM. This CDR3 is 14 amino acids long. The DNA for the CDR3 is TGTGCCAGCAGTTTCGGGGACAGCACCTACGAGCAGTACTTC. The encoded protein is CASSFGDSTYEQYF.

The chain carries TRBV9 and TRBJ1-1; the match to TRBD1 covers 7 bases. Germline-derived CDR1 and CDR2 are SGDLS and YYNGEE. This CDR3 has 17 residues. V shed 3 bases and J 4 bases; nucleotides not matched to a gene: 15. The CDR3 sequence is CASSEGQPPEGGTEAFF. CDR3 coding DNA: TGTGCCAGCAGCGAGGGACAGCCACCTGAGGGGGGCACTGAAGCTTTCTTT.

CDR3 in DNA: TGTGCCAGCAGCTACCGTTTGACTAGCAATGAGCAGTTCTTC. Translated, it gives CASSYRLTSNEQFF. The chain joins TRBV11-3 to TRBJ2-1; a possible D gene is TRBD2 (6 bases). The CDR3 totals 14 residues. Deletions cut 4 bases from V and 6 bases from J, with 13 bases between. Per the germline V gene, CDR1 is SGHNT and CDR2 is YENEEA.

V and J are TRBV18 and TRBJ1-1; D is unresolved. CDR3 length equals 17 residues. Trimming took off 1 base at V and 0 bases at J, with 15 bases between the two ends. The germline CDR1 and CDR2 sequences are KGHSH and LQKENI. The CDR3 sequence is CASSPRTDSGLNTEAFF. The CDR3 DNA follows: TGTGCCAGCTCACCACGGACGGATTCGGGATTGAACACTGAAGCTTTCTTT.

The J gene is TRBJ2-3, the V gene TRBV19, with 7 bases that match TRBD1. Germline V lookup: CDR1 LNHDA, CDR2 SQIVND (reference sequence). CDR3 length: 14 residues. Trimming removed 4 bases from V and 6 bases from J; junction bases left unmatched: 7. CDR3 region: CASSNDRVSDTQYF. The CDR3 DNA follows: TGTGCCAGTAGTAATGACAGGGTTTCTGATACGCAGTATTTT.

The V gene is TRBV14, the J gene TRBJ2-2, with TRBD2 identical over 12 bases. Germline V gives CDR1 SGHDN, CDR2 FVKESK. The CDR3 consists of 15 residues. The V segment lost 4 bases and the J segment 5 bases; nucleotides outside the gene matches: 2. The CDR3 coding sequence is TGTGCCAGCAGCCGACTAGCGGGAGTTACCGGGGAGCTGTTTTTT. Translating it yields CASSRLAGVTGELFF.

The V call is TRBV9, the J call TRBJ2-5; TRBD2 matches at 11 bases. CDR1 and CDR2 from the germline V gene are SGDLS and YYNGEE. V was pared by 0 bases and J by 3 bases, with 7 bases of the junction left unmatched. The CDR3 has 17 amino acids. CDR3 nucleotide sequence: TGTGCCAGCAGCGTAGGTTTAGCGGGAGGGGCCGAAGAGACCCAGTACTTC. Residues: CASSVGLAGGAEETQYF.